The next 5 T cell receptor beta chains were all read from a single sample in a study of cytomegalovirus exposure and HLA in healthy donors. The table came from immunoSEQ multiplex PCR; TCRdb's copy has only in-frame clones and leaves some out. In the table there are hundreds of thousands of clones, 87% of which are singletons. The specimen sequenced was PBMCs. The receptors here all came from a man between 18 and 35 years old in good health and CMV-seronegative.

The chain recombines TRBV7-2 with TRBJ2-2; 10 nucleotides agree with TRBD2. Germline V CDR1 and CDR2: SGHTA, FQGNSA. The V and J ends lost 5 bases and 3 bases, in that order; junction bases with no gene match: 9. The CDR3 sequence is 17 residues long. This chain's CDR3 is CASSPSLAGGHTGELFF. In DNA, the CDR3 is TGTGCCAGCAGCCCCTCATTAGCGGGAGGACACACCGGGGAGCTGTTTTTT.

The chain uses TRBV6-5 and TRBJ2-7, with D possibly TRBD2 on 5 matching bases. Germline V gene data show CDR1 as MNHEY and CDR2 as SVGAGI. CDR3 length: 14 residues. V shed 5 bases and J shed 0 bases, with 11 bases lying between them. DNA for the CDR3: TGTGCCAGCAGTCGGACTGTTAGCTCCTACGAGCAGTACTTC. Its protein is CASSRTVSSYEQYF.

The chain uses TRBV5-1 and TRBJ1-2, with D perhaps matching TRBD1 (6 bases). Germline lookup yields CDR1 SGHRS and CDR2 YFSETQ. The CDR3 loop spans 16 amino acids. The V end was cut by 6 bases, the J end by 4 bases, with 22 bases between. In DNA form, the CDR3 reads TGCGCCAGCACCCCCACCCTCGAGCCAGGGGTCTATGGCTACACCTTC. It specifies CASTPTLEPGVYGYTF. Looking up the rest from reference TRBV5-1 and TRBJ1-2 gives the full variable domain: KAGVTQTPRYLIKTRGQQVTLSCSPISGHRSVSWYQQTPGQGLQFLFEYFSETQRNKGNFPGRFSGRQFSNSRSEMNVSTLELGDSALYLCASTPTLEPGVYGYTFGSGTRLTVV.

The chain couples TRBV27 to TRBJ2-1; possibly TRBD2 for D (6 bases). The CDR3 consists of 12 residues. The V and J ends lost 5 bases and 7 bases respectively, with 9 bases between them. Germline V gene sequence: CDR1 MNHEY, CDR2 SMNVEV (reference sequence). DNA for the CDR3: TGTGCCAGCAGTCAACGGGGGAATGAGCAGTTCTTC. Translated: CASSQRGNEQFF.

The chain combines TRBV19 with TRBJ1-2; 8 bases map to TRBD1. CDR3 length: 13 amino acids. Germline CDR1 and CDR2: LNHDA and SQIVND (reference sequence). The V and J ends lost 8 bases and 4 bases, in that order; junction bases with no gene match: 6. The CDR3 coding sequence is TGTGCCAGTGGGACAGGATCTCTCTATGGCTACACCTTC. It encodes CASGTGSLYGYTF.